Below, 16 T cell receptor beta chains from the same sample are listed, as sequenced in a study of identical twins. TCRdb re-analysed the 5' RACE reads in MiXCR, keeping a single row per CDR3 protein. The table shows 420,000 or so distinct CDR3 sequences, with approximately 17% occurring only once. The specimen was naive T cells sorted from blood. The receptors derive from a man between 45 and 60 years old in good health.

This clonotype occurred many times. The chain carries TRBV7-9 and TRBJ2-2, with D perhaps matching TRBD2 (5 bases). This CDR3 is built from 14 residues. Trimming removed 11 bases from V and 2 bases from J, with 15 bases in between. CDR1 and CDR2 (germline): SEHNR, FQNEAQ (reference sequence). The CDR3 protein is CAPGGRSNTGELFF. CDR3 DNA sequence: TGTGCCCCCGGAGGTCGTTCTAACACCGGGGAGCTGTTTTTT.

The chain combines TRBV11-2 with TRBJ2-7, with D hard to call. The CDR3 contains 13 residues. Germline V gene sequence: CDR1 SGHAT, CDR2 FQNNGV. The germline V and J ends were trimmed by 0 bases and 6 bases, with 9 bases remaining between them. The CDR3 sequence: CASSLEYSLEQYF. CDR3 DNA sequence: TGTGCCAGCAGCTTAGAGTACAGCCTCGAGCAGTACTTC.

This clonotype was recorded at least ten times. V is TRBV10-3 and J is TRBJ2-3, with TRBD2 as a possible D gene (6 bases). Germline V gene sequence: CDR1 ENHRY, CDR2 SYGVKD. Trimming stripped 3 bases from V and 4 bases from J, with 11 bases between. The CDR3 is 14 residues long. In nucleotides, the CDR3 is TGTGCCATCAGTGATGGGGGGTTCGCAGATACGCAGTATTTT. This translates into CAISDGGFADTQYF.

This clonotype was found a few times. The CDR3 is CASSTGQETQYF. As DNA, the CDR3 is TGCGCCAGCAGTACCGGCCAAGAGACCCAGTACTTC. This sequence joins TRBV5-1 and TRBJ2-5, with unresolved D. CDR1 is SGHRS, CDR2 YFSETQ, per germline. Trimming cost V 5 bases and J 1 base, with 6 bases left between them. The CDR3 is 12 residues long.

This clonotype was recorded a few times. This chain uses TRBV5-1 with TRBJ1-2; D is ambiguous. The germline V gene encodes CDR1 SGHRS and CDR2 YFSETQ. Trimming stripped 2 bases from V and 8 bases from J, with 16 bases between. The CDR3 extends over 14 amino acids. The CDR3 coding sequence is TGCGCCAGCAGCTTATCAGCAGGCCCCGGGGGCTACACCTTC. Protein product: CASSLSAGPGGYTF.

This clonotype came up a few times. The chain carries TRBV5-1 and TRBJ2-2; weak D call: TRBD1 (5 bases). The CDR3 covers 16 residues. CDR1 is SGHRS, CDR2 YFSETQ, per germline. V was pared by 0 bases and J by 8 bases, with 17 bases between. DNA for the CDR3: TGCGCCAGCAGCTTGGCGGTCCAGGGCGGTGCGGGGGAGCTGTTTTTT. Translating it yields CASSLAVQGGAGELFF.

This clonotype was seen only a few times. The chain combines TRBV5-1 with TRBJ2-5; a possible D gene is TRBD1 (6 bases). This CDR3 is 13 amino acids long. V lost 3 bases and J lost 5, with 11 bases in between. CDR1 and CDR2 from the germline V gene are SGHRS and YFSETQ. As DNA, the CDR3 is TGCGCCAGCAGCTGGACAGACCGGGAGACCCAGTACTTC. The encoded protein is CASSWTDRETQYF.

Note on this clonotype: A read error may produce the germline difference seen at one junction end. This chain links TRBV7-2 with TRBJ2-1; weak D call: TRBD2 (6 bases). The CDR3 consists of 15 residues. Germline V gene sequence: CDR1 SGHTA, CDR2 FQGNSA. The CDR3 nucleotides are TGTGCCAGCCGCTTTGTTGGGGGGAGTATCTATGAGCAGTTCTTC. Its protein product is CASRFVGGSIYEQFF. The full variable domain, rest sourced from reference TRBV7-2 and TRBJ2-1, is GAGVSQSPSNKVTEKGKDVELRCDPISGHTALYWYRQSLGQGLEFLIYFQGNSAPDKSGLPSDRFSAERTGGSVSTLTIQRTQQEDSAVYLCASRFVGGSIYEQFFGPGTRLTVL.

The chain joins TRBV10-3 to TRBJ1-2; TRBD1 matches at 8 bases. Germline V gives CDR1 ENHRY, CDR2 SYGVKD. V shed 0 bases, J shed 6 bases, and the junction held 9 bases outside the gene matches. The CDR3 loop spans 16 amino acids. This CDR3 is CAISESSGGPPDGYTF. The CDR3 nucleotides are TGTGCCATCAGTGAGTCTTCAGGGGGCCCTCCGGATGGCTACACCTTC.

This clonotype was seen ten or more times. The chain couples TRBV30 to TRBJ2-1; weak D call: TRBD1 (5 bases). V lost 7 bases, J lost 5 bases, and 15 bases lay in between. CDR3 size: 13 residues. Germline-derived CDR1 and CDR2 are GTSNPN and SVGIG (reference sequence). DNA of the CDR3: TGTGCCTTAGGACATACCTTTAACAATGAGCAGTTCTTC. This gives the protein CALGHTFNNEQFF. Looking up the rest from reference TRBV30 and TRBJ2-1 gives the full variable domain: SQTIHQWPATLVQPVGSPLSLECTVEGTSNPNLYWYRQAAGRGLQLLFYSVGIGQISSEVPQNLSASRPQDRQFILSSKKLLLSDSGFYLCALGHTFNNEQFFGPGTRLTVL.

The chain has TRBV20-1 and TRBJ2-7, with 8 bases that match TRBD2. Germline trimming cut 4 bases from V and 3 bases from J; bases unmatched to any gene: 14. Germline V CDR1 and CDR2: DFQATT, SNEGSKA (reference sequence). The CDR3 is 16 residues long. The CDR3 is CSATATIAGLNYEQYF. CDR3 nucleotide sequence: TGCAGTGCTACCGCCACCATAGCGGGGCTTAACTACGAGCAGTACTTC.

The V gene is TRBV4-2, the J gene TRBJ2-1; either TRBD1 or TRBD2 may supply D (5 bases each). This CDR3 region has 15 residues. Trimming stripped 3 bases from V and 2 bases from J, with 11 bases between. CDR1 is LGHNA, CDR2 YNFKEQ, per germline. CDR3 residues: CASSQSGTPYNEQFF. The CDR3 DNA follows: TGTGCCAGCAGCCAGTCCGGGACCCCCTACAATGAGCAGTTCTTC.

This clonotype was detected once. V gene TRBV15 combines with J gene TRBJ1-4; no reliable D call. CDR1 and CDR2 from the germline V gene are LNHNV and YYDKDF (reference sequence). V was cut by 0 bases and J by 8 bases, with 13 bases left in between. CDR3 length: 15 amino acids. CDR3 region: CATSRELGQTEKLFF. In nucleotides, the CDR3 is TGTGCCACCAGCAGAGAGCTTGGGCAGACCGAAAAACTGTTTTTT.

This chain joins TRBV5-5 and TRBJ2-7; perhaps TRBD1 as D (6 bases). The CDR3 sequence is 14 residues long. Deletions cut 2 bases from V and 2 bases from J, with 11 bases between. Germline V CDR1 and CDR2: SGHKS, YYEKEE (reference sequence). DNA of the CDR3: TGTGCCAGCAGCTTCGTGACAGGAACCTACGAGCAGTACTTC. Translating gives CASSFVTGTYEQYF.

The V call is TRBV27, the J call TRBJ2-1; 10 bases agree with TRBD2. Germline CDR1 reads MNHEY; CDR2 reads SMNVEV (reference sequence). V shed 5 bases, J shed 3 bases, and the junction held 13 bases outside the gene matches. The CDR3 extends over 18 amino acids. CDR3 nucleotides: TGTGCCAGCAGTCCGAGAACCTTGGCTAGCGGGAGCTACAATGAGCAGTTCTTC. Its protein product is CASSPRTLASGSYNEQFF.

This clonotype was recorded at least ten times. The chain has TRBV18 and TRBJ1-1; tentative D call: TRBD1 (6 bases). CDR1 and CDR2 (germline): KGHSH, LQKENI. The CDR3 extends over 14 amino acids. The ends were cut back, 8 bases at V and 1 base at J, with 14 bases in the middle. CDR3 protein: CASSPRGGNTEAFF. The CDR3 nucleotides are TGTGCCAGCAGTCCGAGAGGGGGGAACACTGAAGCTTTCTTT. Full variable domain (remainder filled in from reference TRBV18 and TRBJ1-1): NAGVMQNPRHLVRRRGQEARLRCSPMKGHSHVYWYRQLPEEGLKFMVYLQKENIIDESGMPKERFSAEFPKEGPSILRIQQVVRGDSAAYFCASSPRGGNTEAFFGQGTRLTVV.